The 15 T cell receptor beta chains below were found in one sample sequenced in a study of OX40 agonist ivuxolimab in advanced cancers. The protocol used for the library was the immunoSEQ multiplex PCR assay. Here the immuneACCESS table is served through TCRdb, limited to in-frame sequences with V and J called. Missing clones are a known gap in these copies; in checked studies unresolved V genes cover under half, and the rest lacks a known reason. The sample contains 74,000 or so clones, around 91% of them found a single time. The top ten hold 1.5% to 2% of the sample. The specimen was CD4+ or CD8+ T cells sorted from blood, collected in a trial of the OX40 agonist ivuxolimab. The receptors were gathered from an adult with an advanced solid tumor such as melanoma, head and neck, liver or kidney cancer.

J is TRBJ1-2 and V is TRBV19, with 10 bases lining up with TRBD1. CDR1 and CDR2 (germline): LNHDA, SQIVND (reference sequence). The CDR3 runs 17 residues. With V trimmed by 5 bases and J by 4 bases, 13 bases remained unmatched. The CDR3 DNA follows: TGTGCCAGTAGTCGGGCGGACAGGGGGATGGCGGGCTATGGCTACACCTTC. Amino acid sequence: CASSRADRGMAGYGYTF.

The V call is TRBV11-3, the J call TRBJ2-3; 12 bases match TRBD2. The J segment lost 4 bases and the V segment lost 5 bases, leaving 7 bases of the junction unmatched. This CDR3 comprises 16 residues. CDR1 and CDR2 (germline): SGHNT, YENEEA. CDR3 region: CASSTPLAGGSDTQYF. The CDR3 DNA is TGTGCCAGCAGCACCCCTCTAGCGGGGGGGTCAGATACGCAGTATTTT.

The chain carries TRBV5-1 and TRBJ2-2, with TRBD1 identical over 8 bases. In germline, CDR1 is SGHRS, CDR2 YFSETQ. V lost 6 bases and J lost 5; bases outside the gene matches: 15. This CDR3 spans 17 amino acids. The CDR3 is CASTPSVGTGLTGELFF. The CDR3 DNA reads TGCGCCAGCACCCCCTCGGTCGGGACAGGACTGACCGGGGAGCTGTTTTTT.

This clone was observed once. The chain carries TRBV6-5 and TRBJ2-2, with 8 bases aligning to TRBD1. V shed 6 bases and J 7 bases; nucleotides not matched to a gene: 10. Germline CDR1 and CDR2: MNHEY and SVGAGI. The CDR3 runs 15 residues. The CDR3 DNA reads as TGTGCCAGCAGCCCCCAGGGGGCATCCGTCGGGGAGCTGTTTTTT. Amino acid sequence: CASSPQGASVGELFF.

This clone was observed a handful of times. The CDR3 DNA follows: TGTGCCACTTGGGGCGGGGGGCGTAAGGACACTGAAGCTTTCTTT. Translated: CATWGGGRKDTEAFF. The chain combines TRBV10-3 with TRBJ1-1; D perhaps matches TRBD1 (6 bases). CDR3 length equals 15 residues. Looked up from germline, CDR1 is ENHRY and CDR2 is SYGVKD. The germline V and J ends were trimmed by 10 bases and 3 bases, with 21 bases remaining between them.

The chain employs TRBV7-2 and TRBJ2-7; TRBD2 aligns across 7 bases. The CDR3 extends over 14 amino acids. Germline V gives CDR1 SGHTA, CDR2 FQGNSA. J lost 3 bases, V lost 3 bases, and 5 bases had no gene match. The DNA of the CDR3 is TGTGCCAGCAGCTTGCCCCGGGGGGTCTACGAGCAGTACTTC. It translates to CASSLPRGVYEQYF.

This chain connects TRBV7-8 to TRBJ1-1, with 7 bases aligning to TRBD1. V shed 5 bases, J shed 2 bases, and the junction held 11 bases outside the gene matches. Germline loops: CDR1 SGHVS, CDR2 FQNEAQ. The CDR3 loop spans 16 amino acids. CDR3 sequence (DNA): TGTGCCAGCAGCCCCCGCCGGGGACAGCAAAACACTGAAGCTTTCTTT. Its translation: CASSPRRGQQNTEAFF.

This chain uses TRBV2 with TRBJ2-1; 14 bases line up with TRBD2. The V gene's germline CDR1 is SNHLY and CDR2 FYNNEI. V shed 7 bases, J shed 15 bases, and the junction held 11 bases outside the gene matches. The CDR3 consists of 14 residues. CDR3 in amino acids: CASTPGLAGAPPFF. CDR3 nucleotide sequence: TGTGCCAGCACACCGGGACTAGCGGGAGCCCCGCCGTTCTTC.

This sequence joins TRBV19 and TRBJ1-3; D is unresolved. This CDR3 contains 11 residues. Trimming removed 7 bases at V and 7 bases at J, with 8 bases between. Germline V gene lookup returns CDR1 LNHDA and CDR2 SQIVND (reference sequence). The CDR3 nucleotides are TGTGCCAGTATGAAATGGAACACCATATATTTT. Protein sequence: CASMKWNTIYF.

The chain's CDR3 is CASSVLSAGNYGYTF. The CDR3 nucleotides are TGTGCCAGCAGTGTTTTGTCGGCGGGGAACTATGGCTACACCTTC. The V gene is TRBV6-1, the J gene TRBJ1-2; D is ambiguous. Per germline, CDR1 MNHNS and CDR2 SASEGT. CDR3 length equals 15 residues. Trimming removed 4 bases at V and 2 bases at J, with 14 bases between.

The chain joins TRBV5-1 to TRBJ2-7, with TRBD1 matching over 9 bases. With V trimmed by 1 base and J by 7 bases, 6 bases remained unmatched. This CDR3 contains 14 residues. CDR1 is SGHRS, CDR2 YFSETQ, per germline. The CDR3 nucleotides are TGCGCCAGCAGCTTGCGGGGACAGGGCCAAGAGCAGTACTTC. It codes for CASSLRGQGQEQYF.

The chain carries TRBV9 and TRBJ2-2, with 9 bases lining up with TRBD2. Trimming took 0 bases from V and 6 from J; bases not matched to a gene: 6. CDR3 length equals 16 residues. Per germline, CDR1 SGDLS and CDR2 YYNGEE. The CDR3 DNA reads as TGTGCCAGCAGCGTAGCCGGGACTAGCACTCCCGGGGAGCTGTTTTTT. Its translation: CASSVAGTSTPGELFF.

V gene TRBV6-5 combines with J gene TRBJ1-4; maybe TRBD1 (5 bases). CDR1 and CDR2 (germline): MNHEY, SVGAGI. There are 11 residues in the CDR3. Trimming left V 6 bases short and J 6 bases short, with 5 bases between. In nucleotides, the CDR3 is TGTGCCAGCAGGGGGGATGAAAAACTGTTTTTT. Protein product: CASRGDEKLFF.

V gene TRBV4-2 combines with J gene TRBJ2-2; D call uncertain. In germline, CDR1 is LGHNA, CDR2 YNFKEQ. This CDR3 is built from 14 residues. The V and J ends lost 0 bases and 7 bases respectively, with 9 bases between them. The CDR3 nucleotides read TGTGCCAGCAGCCAAGATTCTAAGGTCGGGGAGCTGTTTTTT. It specifies CASSQDSKVGELFF.

Notes on this clone: In the same sample, other DNA sequences code for this CDR3. CDR3 loop: CASSLGGERNYGYTF. For the CDR3, the DNA is TGTGCCAGCAGCTTAGGCGGCGAACGTAACTATGGCTACACCTTC. This chain links TRBV7-2 with TRBJ1-2; D not resolved. Trimming removed 1 base at V and 1 base at J, with 10 bases between. The CDR3 loop spans 15 amino acids. The germline V gene encodes CDR1 SGHTA and CDR2 FQGNSA.